The 20 T cell receptor beta chains given below trace back to one sample, sequenced in a study of T cell responses to AZD1222 COVID-19 vaccine. Clones were sequenced by immunoSEQ multiplex PCR, and TCRdb holds only the in-frame ones, with some missing. Counted here are about 120,000 clones, approximately 89% occurring once; the ten biggest clones make up around 5.8%. The material was peripheral blood, obtained on day 0 of AZD1222 vaccination. All receptors come from an adult in good health.

This clone has a handful of counts. V is TRBV4-2 and J is TRBJ1-2; TRBD1 matches 8 bases. This CDR3 is built from 14 residues. Germline V gene lookup returns CDR1 LGHNA and CDR2 YNFKEQ. Trimming removed 2 bases from V and 4 bases from J; junction bases left unmatched: 3. The CDR3 region is CASSQSQGAYGYTF. CDR3 nucleotide sequence: TGTGCCAGCAGCCAATCTCAGGGGGCCTATGGCTACACCTTC.

This clone was observed once. This chain connects TRBV3-1 (or the pseudogene TRBV3-2) to TRBJ2-7; D may be TRBD1 (6 bases). The V and J ends lost 1 base and 8 bases respectively, with 12 bases between them. The germline CDR1 and CDR2 sequences are LGHDT and YNNKEL (reference sequence). The CDR3 is 13 residues long. The CDR3 nucleotides are TGTGCCAGCAGCCAAGGGGACACTGTCCAGCAGTACTTC. It yields the protein CASSQGDTVQQYF.

This clone showed up just a few times. V is TRBV6-5 and J is TRBJ1-3; possible D gene TRBD1, 6 bases. The V gene's germline CDR1 is MNHEY and CDR2 SVGAGI. This CDR3 region has 15 residues. Trimming stripped 8 bases from V and 2 bases from J, with 16 bases between. CDR3 region: CASRPFAGAGNTIYF. CDR3 sequence (DNA): TGTGCCAGCCGTCCGTTCGCAGGGGCTGGAAACACCATATATTTT.

The J gene is TRBJ1-4, the V gene TRBV21-1. TRBV21-1 constitutes a pseudogene. The CDR3 is made up of 18 amino acids. The CDR3 reads CASSKRGLGPTTNEKLFF. DNA for the CDR3: TGTGCCAGCAGCAAAAGAGGTTTGGGACCTACAACTAATGAAAAACTGTTTTTT.

The chain couples TRBV5-8 to TRBJ2-7, with unresolved D. The germline gives CDR1 SGHTS, CDR2 YDEGEE. This CDR3 has 13 amino acids. Trimming stripped 6 bases from V and 3 bases from J, with 13 bases between. The CDR3 DNA follows: TGTGCCAGCACCCCAGGTAGGGACTACGAGCAGTACTTC. Encoded protein: CASTPGRDYEQYF.

The chain joins TRBV28 to TRBJ2-7; 9 positions match TRBD2. This CDR3 has 15 residues. Trimming removed 6 bases from V and 2 bases from J; junction bases left unmatched: 8. Germline CDR1 MDHEN, CDR2 SYDVKM. The CDR3 protein is CASRQSSGAAYEQYF. CDR3 coding DNA: TGTGCCAGCAGACAATCTAGCGGGGCAGCCTACGAGCAGTACTTC.

This clone appeared a single time. The chain is built from TRBV7-2 and TRBJ2-1; 7 bases are a match to TRBD2. CDR1 and CDR2 (germline): SGHTA, FQGNSA. The CDR3 has 15 amino acids. Trimming at V came to 6 bases and at J to 4 bases, leaving 9 bases not matched to a gene. The CDR3 DNA reads TGTGCCAGCAGTTTTACGGGGGGAGCGTACAATGAGCAGTTCTTC. It encodes CASSFTGGAYNEQFF.

V usage is TRBV30 and J usage is TRBJ1-2, with a weak D call TRBD1 (5 bases). V dropped 2 bases and J dropped 8 bases, with 12 bases sitting between them. Per germline, CDR1 GTSNPN and CDR2 SVGIG (reference sequence). The length of the CDR3 is 12 residues. The CDR3 protein is CAWSTGGYGYTF. The CDR3, as DNA: TGTGCCTGGAGTACGGGGGGTTACGGCTACACCTTC.

The sample holds one count of this clone. The genes are TRBV7-8 and TRBJ1-5; 8 bases agree with TRBD1. The CDR3 has 14 amino acids. The germline CDR1 and CDR2 sequences are SGHVS and FQNEAQ. The V gene end was trimmed by 5 bases and the J gene end by 7 bases; junction bases not matched to a gene: 7. CDR3 region: CASSDADRDQPQHF. As DNA, the CDR3 is TGTGCCAGCAGCGATGCGGACAGGGACCAGCCCCAGCATTTT.

This chain joins TRBV28 and TRBJ1-6; D might be TRBD1 (5 bases). The CDR3 has 13 residues. The germline V gene encodes CDR1 MDHEN and CDR2 SYDVKM. The ends were cut back, 5 bases at V and 9 bases at J, with 11 bases in the middle. The CDR3: CASSVGGGSPLHF. Here the CDR3 DNA reads TGTGCCAGCAGTGTGGGGGGGGGTTCACCCCTCCACTTT.

The CDR3 DNA is TGTGCCAGCAGCGACAGGTCCAACCAAGAGACCCAGTACTTC. It codes for CASSDRSNQETQYF. V and J are TRBV27 and TRBJ2-5; D possibly corresponds to TRBD1 (6 bases). Germline V gives CDR1 MNHEY, CDR2 SMNVEV (reference sequence). V was shortened by 6 bases and J by 0 bases, with 11 bases between the two germline ends. The CDR3 extends over 14 amino acids.

The CDR3 bases are TGTGCCAGTACCATAGGGACAGGGGGTTATTCACCCCTCCACTTT. It encodes CASTIGTGGYSPLHF. The chain is built from TRBV19 and TRBJ1-6; TRBD1 matches 11 bases. This CDR3 spans 15 amino acids. Germline trimming cut 7 bases from V and 8 bases from J; bases unmatched to any gene: 7. CDR1 is LNHDA, CDR2 SQIVND, per germline (reference sequence). Filled out from reference TRBV19 and TRBJ1-6, the complete variable domain reads DGGITQSPKYLFRKEGQNVTLSCEQNLNHDAMYWYRQDPGQGLRLIYYSQIVNDFQKGDIAEGYSVSREKKESFPLTVTSAQKNPTAFYLCASTIGTGGYSPLHFGNGTRLTVT.

The chain has TRBV30 and TRBJ1-4; D is undetermined. V was shortened by 3 bases and J by 3 bases, with 14 bases between the two germline ends. Germline V CDR1 and CDR2: GTSNPN, SVGIG (reference sequence). The CDR3 totals 15 residues. CDR3 loop: CAWRGSFIPNEKLFF. CDR3 coding DNA: TGTGCCTGGAGAGGGTCGTTCATACCTAATGAAAAACTGTTTTTT.

This chain links TRBV28 with TRBJ2-5, with D hard to call. The ends were cut back, 3 bases at V and 7 bases at J, with 12 bases in the middle. The CDR3 loop spans 13 amino acids. Germline values: CDR1 MDHEN, CDR2 SYDVKM. The CDR3: CASSLVGRGTQYF. The CDR3 bases are TGTGCCAGCAGTTTGGTGGGCCGTGGGACCCAGTACTTC.

J is TRBJ1-2 and V is TRBV29-1; D possibly corresponds to TRBD1 (6 bases). Trimming took off 0 bases at V and 5 bases at J, with 16 bases between the two ends. Per germline, CDR1 SQVTM and CDR2 ANQGSEA. The CDR3 is 15 residues long. The CDR3 spells CSVEERQATIYGYTF. The CDR3 nucleotides read TGCAGCGTTGAAGAAAGACAGGCAACGATATATGGCTACACCTTC.

The gene calls are TRBV7-6 and TRBJ2-7; no definite D call. The germline CDR1 and CDR2 sequences are SGHVS and FNYEAQ. The V gene lost 0 bases and the J gene lost 6 bases, with 9 bases spanning the gap. This CDR3 region has 13 residues. The DNA of the CDR3 is TGTGCCAGCAGCTTAGCCCCAGCGCCCGAGCAGTACTTC. Its protein is CASSLAPAPEQYF.

This clone was seen only once. The chain carries TRBV19 and TRBJ1-5; D is unclear. The CDR3 runs to 13 residues. Germline assignment: CDR1 LNHDA and CDR2 SQIVND (reference sequence). V shed 2 bases and J shed 6 bases, with 8 bases lying between them. In nucleotides, the CDR3 is TGTGCCAGTAGTATACAGTTAGTTCAGCCCCAGCATTTT. Translating it yields CASSIQLVQPQHF.

This chain links TRBV5-3 with TRBJ2-1; D not certain. TRBV5-3 is treated as an ORF (open reading frame) with a function not yet certain. The CDR3 runs 15 residues. V was shortened by 4 bases and J by 9 bases, with 20 bases between the two germline ends. The CDR3 region has the DNA TGTGCCAGAAGCCTACATCCGGAACACTGGAGTGAGCAGTTCTTC. The encoded protein is CARSLHPEHWSEQFF.

J is TRBJ2-1 and V is TRBV3-1 (or the pseudogene TRBV3-2); 9 bases match TRBD2. This CDR3 has 15 residues. In germline, CDR1 is LGHDT, CDR2 YNNKEL (reference sequence). The V segment lost 4 bases and the J segment 2 bases; nucleotides outside the gene matches: 3. CDR3 nucleotides: TGTGCCAGCAGCCTAGCGGGAGTTACCTACAATGAGCAGTTCTTC. This codes for CASSLAGVTYNEQFF.

The chain recombines TRBV6-6 with TRBJ1-6, with a weak D call TRBD1 (6 bases). V gave up 3 bases and J gave up 7 bases, with 13 bases separating them. The CDR3 consists of 15 residues. Germline loops: CDR1 MNHNY, CDR2 SVGAGI (reference sequence). The CDR3 coding sequence is TGTGCCAGCAGTTATATCCAGGGGTGGAATTCACCCCTCCACTTT. Amino acid sequence: CASSYIQGWNSPLHF.